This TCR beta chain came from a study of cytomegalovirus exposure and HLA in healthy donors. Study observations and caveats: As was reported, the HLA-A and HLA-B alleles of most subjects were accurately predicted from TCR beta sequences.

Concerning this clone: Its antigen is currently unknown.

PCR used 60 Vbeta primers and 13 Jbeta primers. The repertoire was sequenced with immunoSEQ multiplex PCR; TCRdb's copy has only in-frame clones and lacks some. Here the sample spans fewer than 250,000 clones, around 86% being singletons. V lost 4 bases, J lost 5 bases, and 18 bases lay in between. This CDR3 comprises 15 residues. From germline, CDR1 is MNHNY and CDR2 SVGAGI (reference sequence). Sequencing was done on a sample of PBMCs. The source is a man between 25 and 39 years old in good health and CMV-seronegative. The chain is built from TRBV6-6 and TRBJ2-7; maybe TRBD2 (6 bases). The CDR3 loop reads CASSSPGTQTDEQYF. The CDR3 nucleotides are TGTGCCAGCAGTTCCCCCGGGACTCAGACCGACGAGCAGTACTTC.